This T cell receptor (beta chain) derives from a study of cytomegalovirus exposure and HLA in healthy donors. The PCR was carried out with 60 Vbeta primers and 13 Jbeta primers. TCRdb keeps only in-frame clones here, not all; method: immunoSEQ multiplex PCR. The repertoire holds more than 20,000 clones, with 75% to 80% as singletons. What was sequenced was PBMCs. This TCR was recovered from a male donor in good health and CMV-seronegative.

The CDR3 bases are TGTGCCAGCTCCCAGGGATGGACCTACAATGAGCAGTTCTTC. Its protein product is CASSQGWTYNEQFF. This chain joins TRBV27 and TRBJ2-1; perhaps TRBD1 as D (5 bases). Trimming stripped 8 bases from V and 2 bases from J, with 13 bases between. The CDR3 extends over 14 amino acids. Germline CDR1 is MNHEY and CDR2 is SMNVEV (reference sequence).